The 21 T cell receptor beta chains below all came from one sample that was sequenced in a study of vaccination and CD4 T cells after COVID-19. Cultured CD4+ T cell DNA was sequenced using the Oncomine TCR Beta short-read assay. MiXCR, run by TCRdb on the PCR reads, gives a single entry per CDR3 protein. The sample contains about 17,000 distinct CDR3 sequences, 60% of which appear only once. Treatment described: roughly ten-day PBMC culture with coronavirus spike peptide pools or control peptides (ViraFEST assay). For these TCRs, the target antigens are not known. The sequencing input was CD4+ T cells from blood, cultured in vitro. These receptors were obtained from a human donor who had recovered from COVID-19.

The rearrangement links TRBV6-1 to TRBJ1-2; D remains unclear. Germline values: CDR1 MNHNS, CDR2 SASEGT. This CDR3 region has 15 residues. V shed 1 base and J shed 4 bases, with 13 bases lying between them. For the CDR3, the DNA is TGTGCCAGCAGTGAAGGGGGAGGGCTTATCTATGGCTACACCTTC. As protein: CASSEGGGLIYGYTF.

The rearrangement uses TRBV20-1 and TRBJ2-2; D assignment may be TRBD1 or TRBD2 (5 bases each). Trimming stripped 6 bases from V and 2 bases from J, with 19 bases between. CDR1 is DFQATT, CDR2 SNEGSKA, per germline (reference sequence). CDR3 length: 16 residues. CDR3 region: CSAYPHSGANTGELFF. The DNA for the CDR3 is TGCAGTGCGTACCCTCACTCCGGGGCAAACACCGGGGAGCTGTTTTTT.

This clonotype came up a few times. The chain combines TRBV20-1 with TRBJ1-2; D remains ambiguous. The length of the CDR3 is 11 residues. The V and J ends lost 3 bases and 3 bases respectively, with 5 bases between them. Germline V gene lookup returns CDR1 DFQATT and CDR2 SNEGSKA (reference sequence). The CDR3 region has the DNA TGCAGTGCTAGCCAGGACTATGGCTACACCTTC. This sequence encodes CSASQDYGYTF.

The rearrangement links TRBV7-9 to TRBJ2-3; D is unclear. Germline CDR1 reads SEHNR; CDR2 reads FQNEAQ (reference sequence). Trimming left V 5 bases short and J 6 bases short, with 12 bases between. There are 13 residues in the CDR3. CDR3 region: CASSKTEVDTQYF. The CDR3 DNA reads as TGTGCCAGCAGCAAGACTGAGGTGGATACGCAGTATTTT.

In this sample, this clonotype turned up a few times. The V and J genes are TRBV7-9 and TRBJ2-4, with D perhaps matching TRBD1 or TRBD2 (6 bases each). The closer fit of TRBJ2-5 to the DNA end suggests the J call may be wrong. Looked up from germline, CDR1 is SEHNR and CDR2 is FQNEAQ (reference sequence). CDR3 length equals 13 residues. CDR3 sequence reads: CASSRVGGETQYF. In nucleotides, the CDR3 is TGTGCCAGCAGCCGAGTGGGGGGCGAGACCCAGTACTTC.

This chain joins TRBV6-5 and TRBJ2-1; no definite D call. CDR1 and CDR2 (germline): MNHEY, SVGAGI. V was clipped by 0 bases and J by 6 bases, with 15 bases between them. CDR3 length equals 16 residues. This chain's CDR3 is CASSYSSYPAPNEQFF. DNA of the CDR3: TGTGCCAGCAGTTACTCGAGTTATCCAGCCCCCAATGAGCAGTTCTTC.

The genes are TRBV20-1 and TRBJ1-2; D gene unclear. The CDR3 contains 14 residues. Germline CDR1 and CDR2: DFQATT and SNEGSKA (reference sequence). V lost 1 base, J lost 6 bases, and 15 bases lay in between. The CDR3 loop reads CSARAATALDGYTF. CDR3 bases: TGCAGTGCTAGAGCAGCGACGGCTTTGGATGGCTACACCTTC.

The rearrangement uses TRBV15 and TRBJ1-4; tentative D call: TRBD1 (5 bases). Germline CDR1 reads LNHNV; CDR2 reads YYDKDF (reference sequence). The V end lost 3 bases, the J end lost 4 bases, and 9 bases lay between the germline ends. The CDR3 is 14 amino acids. CDR3 nucleotide sequence: TGTGCCACCAGCAGGTGGGGGATTAATGAAAAACTGTTTTTT. Translation: CATSRWGINEKLFF.

The chain is built from TRBV24-1 and TRBJ2-1; the D call may be TRBD1 or TRBD2 (6 bases each). V dropped 3 bases and J dropped 5 bases, with 16 bases sitting between them. The CDR3 totals 16 residues. The germline gives CDR1 KGHDR, CDR2 SFDVKD. CDR3 in amino acids: CATSDGFWGADNEQFF. In nucleotides, the CDR3 is TGTGCCACCAGTGATGGGTTCTGGGGGGCGGACAATGAGCAGTTCTTC.

This chain links TRBV11-3 with TRBJ2-4, with D perhaps given as TRBD1 or TRBD2 (6 bases each). The CDR3 totals 16 residues. The V gene's germline CDR1 is SGHNT and CDR2 YENEEA. The germline V and J ends were trimmed by 3 bases and 9 bases, with 21 bases remaining between them. The CDR3 DNA follows: TGTGCCAGCAGCTTTCGTGCGGGACATCAAGGGGCCATTCAGTACTTC. This encodes CASSFRAGHQGAIQYF.

The chain has TRBV2 and TRBJ1-2; D unresolved. The CDR3 extends over 13 amino acids. V was cut by 1 base and J by 6 bases, with 9 bases left in between. Germline values: CDR1 SNHLY, CDR2 FYNNEI. The DNA of the CDR3 is TGTGCCAGCAGTGAAGTGGACCTTCATGGCTACACCTTC. Its translation is CASSEVDLHGYTF.

The J gene is TRBJ1-2, the V gene TRBV2, with D unclear. V dropped 4 bases and J dropped 2 bases, with 8 bases sitting between them. The CDR3 has 13 residues. In germline, CDR1 is SNHLY, CDR2 FYNNEI. CDR3 sequence (DNA): TGTGCCAGCAGTGTTGGTCAGAACTATGGCTACACCTTC. The encoded protein is CASSVGQNYGYTF.

The gene calls are TRBV28 and TRBJ2-1, with D tentatively TRBD2 (6 bases). Germline assignment: CDR1 MDHEN and CDR2 SYDVKM. The CDR3 spans 15 residues. V shed 7 bases and J shed 6 bases, with 19 bases lying between them. CDR3 DNA: TGTGCCAGCACCCTTCTGGGCGGGGATTTCAATGAGCAGTTCTTC. Its protein product is CASTLLGGDFNEQFF.

The chain recombines TRBV11-3 with TRBJ2-7, with D maybe TRBD2 (6 bases). CDR1 and CDR2 (germline): SGHNT, YENEEA. V lost 1 base to trimming and J lost 1 base, with 20 bases between them. The CDR3 consists of 18 residues. The CDR3 protein is CASSLGDSSAGRSYEQYF. CDR3 sequence (DNA): TGTGCCAGCAGCTTAGGGGACTCTAGCGCGGGCAGGTCCTACGAGCAGTACTTC.

This clonotype was found a few times. The V call is TRBV20-1, the J call TRBJ2-2, with D unresolved. CDR3 length: 13 residues. Germline loops: CDR1 DFQATT, CDR2 SNEGSKA (reference sequence). The V end was cut by 5 bases, the J end by 1 base, with 8 bases between. CDR3 loop: CSAFQGNTGELFF. The CDR3 DNA reads TGCAGTGCTTTTCAAGGGAACACCGGGGAGCTGTTTTTT.

The chain has TRBV9 and TRBJ1-6; D not resolved. Germline values: CDR1 SGDLS, CDR2 YYNGEE. This CDR3 has 16 residues. Trimming left V 1 base short and J 4 bases short, with 12 bases between. The CDR3 DNA follows: TGTGCCAGCAGCGTATCCGGTAATGGGTATAATTCACCCCTCCACTTT. This encodes CASSVSGNGYNSPLHF.

The rearrangement links TRBV6-1 to TRBJ1-2; no firm D call. Germline loops: CDR1 MNHNS, CDR2 SASEGT. Trimming removed 2 bases from V and 4 bases from J, with 20 bases in between. The CDR3 contains 17 residues. The chain's CDR3 is CASSEPNSGRGSYGYTF. The DNA of the CDR3 is TGTGCCAGCAGTGAACCCAATTCCGGAAGAGGATCCTATGGCTACACCTTC.

The chain combines TRBV14 with TRBJ2-5, with 7 bases that match TRBD1. This CDR3 is built from 15 residues. Looked up from germline, CDR1 is SGHDN and CDR2 is FVKESK. J was trimmed by 5 bases and V by 1 base; bases with no gene match: 7. As DNA, the CDR3 is TGTGCCAGCAGCCAAGGCAACCTCAGGGGGGAGACCCAGTACTTC. As protein: CASSQGNLRGETQYF. Full variable domain (outside the CDR3, taken from reference TRBV14 and TRBJ2-5): EAGVTQFPSHSVIEKGQTVTLRCDPISGHDNLYWYRRVMGKEIKFLLHFVKESKQDESGMPNNRFLAERTGGTYSTLKVQPAELEDSGVYFCASSQGNLRGETQYFGPGTRLLVL.

This clonotype was counted between two and nine times. The genes are TRBV27 and TRBJ2-5, with 9 positions matching TRBD1. Germline V gene sequence: CDR1 MNHEY, CDR2 SMNVEV (reference sequence). The CDR3 loop spans 14 amino acids. Unmatched junction bases numbered 7, after V lost 6 bases and J lost 5 bases. The CDR3 sequence: CASSRGQGRETQYF. CDR3 sequence (DNA): TGTGCCAGCAGCCGGGGACAGGGTAGGGAGACCCAGTACTTC.

The chain links TRBV20-1 to TRBJ1-6; 8 bases align to TRBD1. The CDR3 totals 15 residues. V lost 5 bases and J lost 3; bases outside the gene matches: 6. Germline V gene sequence: CDR1 DFQATT, CDR2 SNEGSKA (reference sequence). CDR3 DNA: TGCAGTGCTTACTCAGGGGGCCTCTATAATTCACCCCTCCACTTT. As protein: CSAYSGGLYNSPLHF.

The V call is TRBV27, the J call TRBJ2-7; 7 bases are shared with TRBD2. Germline V lookup: CDR1 MNHEY, CDR2 SMNVEV (reference sequence). The trim removed 5 bases at V and 2 bases at J, leaving 9 bases unmatched. The CDR3 is 15 residues long. CDR3 DNA: TGTGCCAGCAGTGGATATAGCGGGCGCGCCTACGAGCAGTACTTC. Amino acids: CASSGYSGRAYEQYF.